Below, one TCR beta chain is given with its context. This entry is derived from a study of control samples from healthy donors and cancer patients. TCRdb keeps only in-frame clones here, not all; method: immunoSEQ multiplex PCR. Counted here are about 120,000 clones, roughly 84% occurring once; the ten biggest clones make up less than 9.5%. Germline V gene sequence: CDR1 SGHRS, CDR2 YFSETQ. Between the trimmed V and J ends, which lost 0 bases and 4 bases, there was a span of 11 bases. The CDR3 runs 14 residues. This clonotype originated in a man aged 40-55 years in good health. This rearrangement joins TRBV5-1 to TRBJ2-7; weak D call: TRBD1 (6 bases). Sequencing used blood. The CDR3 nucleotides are TGCGCCAGCAGCTTGGCTGGGGGCGAATACGAGCAGTACTTC. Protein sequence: CASSLAGGEYEQYF.